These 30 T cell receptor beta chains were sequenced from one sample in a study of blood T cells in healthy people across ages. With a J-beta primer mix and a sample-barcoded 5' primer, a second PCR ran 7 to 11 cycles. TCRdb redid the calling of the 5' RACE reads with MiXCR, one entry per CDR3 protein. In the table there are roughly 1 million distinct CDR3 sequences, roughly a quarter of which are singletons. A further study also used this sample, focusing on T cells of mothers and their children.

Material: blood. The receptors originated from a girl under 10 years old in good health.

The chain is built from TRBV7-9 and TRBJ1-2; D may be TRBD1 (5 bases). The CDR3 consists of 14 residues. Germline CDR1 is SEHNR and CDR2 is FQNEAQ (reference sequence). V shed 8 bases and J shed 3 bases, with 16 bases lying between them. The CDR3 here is CASGSTEVDYGYTF. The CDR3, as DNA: TGTGCCAGCGGATCGACAGAAGTTGACTATGGCTACACCTTC.

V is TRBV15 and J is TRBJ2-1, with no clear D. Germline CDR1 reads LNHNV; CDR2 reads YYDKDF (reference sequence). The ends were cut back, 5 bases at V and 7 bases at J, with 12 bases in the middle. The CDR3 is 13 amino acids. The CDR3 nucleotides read TGTGCCACCAGCTTTCGGCAGGTGAATGAGCAGTTCTTC. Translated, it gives CATSFRQVNEQFF. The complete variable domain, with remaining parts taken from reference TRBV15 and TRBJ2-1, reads DAMVIQNPRYQVTQFGKPVTLSCSQTLNHNVMYWYQQKSSQAPKLLFHYYDKDFNNEADTPDNFQSRRPNTSFCFLDIRSPGLGDTAMYLCATSFRQVNEQFFGPGTRLTVL.

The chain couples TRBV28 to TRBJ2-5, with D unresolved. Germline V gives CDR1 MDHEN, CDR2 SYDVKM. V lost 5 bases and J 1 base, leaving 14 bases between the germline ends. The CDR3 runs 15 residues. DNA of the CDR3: TGTGCCAGCAGTCCAACGGACGGGTCCCAAGAGACCCAGTACTTC. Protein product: CASSPTDGSQETQYF.

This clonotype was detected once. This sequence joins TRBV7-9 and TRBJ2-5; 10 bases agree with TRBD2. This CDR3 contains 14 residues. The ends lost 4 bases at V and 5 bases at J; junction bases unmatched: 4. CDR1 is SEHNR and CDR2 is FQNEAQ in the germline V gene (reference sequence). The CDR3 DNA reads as TGTGCCAGCAGCTACCTGGGACTAGCGGAGACCCAGTACTTC. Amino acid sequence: CASSYLGLAETQYF. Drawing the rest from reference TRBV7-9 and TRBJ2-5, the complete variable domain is DTGVSQNPRHKITKRGQNVTFRCDPISEHNRLYWYRQTLGQGPEFLTYFQNEAQLEKSRLLSDRFSAERPKGSFSTLEIQRTEQGDSAMYLCASSYLGLAETQYFGPGTRLLVL.

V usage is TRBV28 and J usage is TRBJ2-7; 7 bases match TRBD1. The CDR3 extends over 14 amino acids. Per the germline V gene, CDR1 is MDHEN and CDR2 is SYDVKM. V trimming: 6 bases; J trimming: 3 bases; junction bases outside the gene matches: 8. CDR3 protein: CASSTQGPNYEQYF. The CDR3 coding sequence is TGTGCCAGCAGCACACAGGGGCCCAACTACGAGCAGTACTTC.

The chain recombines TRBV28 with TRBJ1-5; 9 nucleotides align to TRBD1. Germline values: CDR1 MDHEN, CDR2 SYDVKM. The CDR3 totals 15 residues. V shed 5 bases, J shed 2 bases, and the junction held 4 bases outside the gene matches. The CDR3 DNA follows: TGTGCCAGCAGTAGGGACAGGGAGGGCAATCAGCCCCAGCATTTT. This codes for CASSRDREGNQPQHF. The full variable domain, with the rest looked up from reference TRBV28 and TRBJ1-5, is DVKVTQSSRYLVKRTGEKVFLECVQDMDHENMFWYRQDPGLGLRLIYFSYDVKMKEKGDIPEGYSVSREKKERFSLILESASTNQTSMYLCASSRDREGNQPQHFGDGTRLSIL.

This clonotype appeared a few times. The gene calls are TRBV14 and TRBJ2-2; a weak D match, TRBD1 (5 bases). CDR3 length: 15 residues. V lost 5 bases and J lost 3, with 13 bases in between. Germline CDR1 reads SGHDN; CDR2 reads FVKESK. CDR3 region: CASSSRGIDTGELFF. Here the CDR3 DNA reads TGTGCCAGCAGCTCAAGGGGTATCGACACCGGGGAGCTGTTTTTT.

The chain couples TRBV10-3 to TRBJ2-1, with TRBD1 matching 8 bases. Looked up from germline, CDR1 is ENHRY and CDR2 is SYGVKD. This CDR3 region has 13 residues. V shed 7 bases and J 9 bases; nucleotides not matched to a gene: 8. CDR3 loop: CAIMDRVEGEQFF. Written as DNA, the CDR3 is TGTGCCATCATGGACAGGGTAGAAGGTGAGCAGTTCTTC.

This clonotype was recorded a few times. The DNA of the CDR3 is TGTGCCAGCAGCTTAGCGCTGGGGTATACTGGAAACACCATATATTTT. Encoded protein: CASSLALGYTGNTIYF. The chain recombines TRBV7-2 with TRBJ1-3; D ambiguous. The CDR3 totals 16 residues. Trimming left V 0 bases short and J 2 bases short, with 11 bases between. Germline V gene sequence: CDR1 SGHTA, CDR2 FQGNSA.

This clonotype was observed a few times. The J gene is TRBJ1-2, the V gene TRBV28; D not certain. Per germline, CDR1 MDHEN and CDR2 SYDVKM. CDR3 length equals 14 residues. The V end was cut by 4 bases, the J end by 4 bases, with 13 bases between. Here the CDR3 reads CASSSPPESYGYTF. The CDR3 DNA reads TGTGCCAGCAGTTCCCCACCGGAAAGCTATGGCTACACCTTC.

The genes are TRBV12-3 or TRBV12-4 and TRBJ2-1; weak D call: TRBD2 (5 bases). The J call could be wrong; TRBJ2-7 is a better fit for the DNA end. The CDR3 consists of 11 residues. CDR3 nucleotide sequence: TGTGCCAGCAGTCCGGGGAACGAGCAGTACTTC. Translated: CASSPGNEQYF.

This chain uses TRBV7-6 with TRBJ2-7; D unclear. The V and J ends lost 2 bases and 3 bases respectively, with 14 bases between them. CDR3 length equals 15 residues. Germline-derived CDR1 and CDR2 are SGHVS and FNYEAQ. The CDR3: CASSLHAERNYEQYF. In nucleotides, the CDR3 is TGTGCCAGCAGCTTACACGCGGAAAGAAACTACGAGCAGTACTTC.

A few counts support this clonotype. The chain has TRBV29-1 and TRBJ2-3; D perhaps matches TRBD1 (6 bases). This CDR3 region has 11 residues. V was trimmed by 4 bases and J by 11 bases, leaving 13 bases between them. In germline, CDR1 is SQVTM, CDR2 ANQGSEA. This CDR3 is CSVGQAGEQYF. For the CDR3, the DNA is TGCAGCGTTGGACAGGCAGGGGAGCAGTATTTT.

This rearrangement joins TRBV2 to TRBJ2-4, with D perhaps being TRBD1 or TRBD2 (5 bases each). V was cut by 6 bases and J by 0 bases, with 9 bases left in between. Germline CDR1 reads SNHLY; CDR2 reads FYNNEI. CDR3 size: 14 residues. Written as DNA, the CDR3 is TGTGCCAGCAGGGGGGACGTAGCCAAAAACATTCAGTACTTC. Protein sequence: CASRGDVAKNIQYF.

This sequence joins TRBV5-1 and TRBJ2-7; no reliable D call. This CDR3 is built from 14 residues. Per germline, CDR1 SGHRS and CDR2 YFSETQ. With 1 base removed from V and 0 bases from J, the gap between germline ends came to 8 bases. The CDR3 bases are TGCGCCAGCAGCTTGACGCCAATCTCCTACGAGCAGTACTTC. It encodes CASSLTPISYEQYF. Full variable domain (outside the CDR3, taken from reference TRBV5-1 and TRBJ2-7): KAGVTQTPRYLIKTRGQQVTLSCSPISGHRSVSWYQQTPGQGLQFLFEYFSETQRNKGNFPGRFSGRQFSNSRSEMNVSTLELGDSALYLCASSLTPISYEQYFGPGTRLTVT.

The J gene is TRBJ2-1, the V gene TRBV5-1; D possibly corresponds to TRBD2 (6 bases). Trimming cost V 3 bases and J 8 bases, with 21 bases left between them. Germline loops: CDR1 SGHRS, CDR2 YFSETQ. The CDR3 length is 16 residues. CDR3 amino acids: CASSSPRGTSSYEQFF. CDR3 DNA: TGCGCCAGCAGCTCCCCACGGGGGACCTCTTCGTATGAGCAGTTCTTC.

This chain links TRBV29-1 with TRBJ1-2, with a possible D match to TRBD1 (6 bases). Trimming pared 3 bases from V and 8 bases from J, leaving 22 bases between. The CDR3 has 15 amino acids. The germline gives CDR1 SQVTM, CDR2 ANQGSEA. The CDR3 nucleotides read TGCAGCGTTGAGCTACGGGGGACACCGGCCGGCGGCTACACCTTC. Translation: CSVELRGTPAGGYTF.

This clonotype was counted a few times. Here the CDR3 reads CSVERRDPQRNQPQHF. In nucleotides, the CDR3 is TGCAGCGTTGAACGACGGGACCCTCAAAGGAATCAGCCCCAGCATTTT. The chain recombines TRBV29-1 with TRBJ1-5; D possibly corresponds to TRBD1 (5 bases). The germline V and J ends were trimmed by 2 bases and 4 bases, with 18 bases remaining between them. The CDR3 spans 16 residues. The germline V gene encodes CDR1 SQVTM and CDR2 ANQGSEA.

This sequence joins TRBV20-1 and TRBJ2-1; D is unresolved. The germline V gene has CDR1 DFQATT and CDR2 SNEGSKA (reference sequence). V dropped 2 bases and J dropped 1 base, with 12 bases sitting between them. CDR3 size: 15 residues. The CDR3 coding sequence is TGCAGTGCTAGACCACTAAGAACTTCCTACAATGAGCAGTTCTTC. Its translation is CSARPLRTSYNEQFF.

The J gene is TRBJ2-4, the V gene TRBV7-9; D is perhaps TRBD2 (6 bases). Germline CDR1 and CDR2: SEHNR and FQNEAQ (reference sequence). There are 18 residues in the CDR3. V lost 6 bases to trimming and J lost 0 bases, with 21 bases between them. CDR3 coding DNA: TGTGCCAGCAGATCTGGCGGGGACCAGGAACTAGCCAAAAACATTCAGTACTTC. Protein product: CASRSGGDQELAKNIQYF.

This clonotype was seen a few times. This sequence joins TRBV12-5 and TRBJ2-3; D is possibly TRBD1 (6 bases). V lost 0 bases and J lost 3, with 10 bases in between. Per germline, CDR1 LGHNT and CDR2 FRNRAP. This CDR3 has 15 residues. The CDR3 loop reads CASGLVQGYTDTQYF. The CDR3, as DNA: TGTGCTAGTGGTTTGGTACAGGGATATACAGATACGCAGTATTTT.

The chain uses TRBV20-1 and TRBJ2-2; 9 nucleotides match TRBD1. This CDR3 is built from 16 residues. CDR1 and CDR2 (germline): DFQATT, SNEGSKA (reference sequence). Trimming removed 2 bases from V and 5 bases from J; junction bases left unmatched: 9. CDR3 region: CSARPTGTGLTGELFF. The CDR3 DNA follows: TGCAGTGCTAGACCAACCGGGACAGGGCTTACCGGGGAGCTGTTTTTT.

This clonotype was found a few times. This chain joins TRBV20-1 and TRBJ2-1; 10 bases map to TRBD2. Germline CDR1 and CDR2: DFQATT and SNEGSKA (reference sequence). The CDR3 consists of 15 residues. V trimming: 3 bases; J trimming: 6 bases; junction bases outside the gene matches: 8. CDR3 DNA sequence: TGCAGTGCTAGTACTTCACTAGCGGGACTCAATGAGCAGTTCTTC. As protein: CSASTSLAGLNEQFF.

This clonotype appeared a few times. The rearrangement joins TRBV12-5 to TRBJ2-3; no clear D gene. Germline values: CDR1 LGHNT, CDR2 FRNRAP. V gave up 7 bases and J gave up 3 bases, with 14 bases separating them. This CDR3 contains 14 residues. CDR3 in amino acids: CASEPGSSTDTQYF. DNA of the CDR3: TGTGCTAGTGAACCTGGTTCCTCAACAGATACGCAGTATTTT.

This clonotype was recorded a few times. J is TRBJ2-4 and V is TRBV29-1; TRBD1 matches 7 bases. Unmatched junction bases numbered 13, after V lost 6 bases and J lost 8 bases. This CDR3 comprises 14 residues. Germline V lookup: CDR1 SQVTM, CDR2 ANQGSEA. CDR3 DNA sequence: TGCAGCGTCGTGTCCCAGGGGGTATGGGACATTCAGTACTTC. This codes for CSVVSQGVWDIQYF.

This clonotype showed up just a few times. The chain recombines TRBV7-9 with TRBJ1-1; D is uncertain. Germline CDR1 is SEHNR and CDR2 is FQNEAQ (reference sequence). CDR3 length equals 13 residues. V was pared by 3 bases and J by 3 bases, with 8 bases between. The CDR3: CASSFSPDTEAFF. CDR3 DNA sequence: TGTGCCAGCAGCTTTAGTCCGGACACTGAAGCTTTCTTT.

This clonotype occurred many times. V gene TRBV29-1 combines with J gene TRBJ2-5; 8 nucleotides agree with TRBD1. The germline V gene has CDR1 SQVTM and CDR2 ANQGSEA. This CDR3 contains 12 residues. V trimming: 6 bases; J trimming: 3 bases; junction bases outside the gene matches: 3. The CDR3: CSVGQGEETQYF. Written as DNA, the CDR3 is TGCAGCGTAGGACAGGGCGAAGAGACCCAGTACTTC. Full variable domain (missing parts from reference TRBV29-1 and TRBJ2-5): SAVISQKPSRDICQRGTSLTIQCQVDSQVTMMFWYRQQPGQSLTLIATANQGSEATYESGFVIDKFPISRPNLTFSTLTVSNMSPEDSSIYLCSVGQGEETQYFGPGTRLLVL.

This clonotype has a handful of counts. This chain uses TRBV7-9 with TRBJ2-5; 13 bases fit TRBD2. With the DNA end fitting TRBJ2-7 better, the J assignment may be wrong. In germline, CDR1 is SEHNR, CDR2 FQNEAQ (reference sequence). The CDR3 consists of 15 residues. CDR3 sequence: CASSPRTSGSVEQYF. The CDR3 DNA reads TGTGCCAGCAGCCCAAGGACTAGCGGGAGTGTCGAGCAGTACTTC.

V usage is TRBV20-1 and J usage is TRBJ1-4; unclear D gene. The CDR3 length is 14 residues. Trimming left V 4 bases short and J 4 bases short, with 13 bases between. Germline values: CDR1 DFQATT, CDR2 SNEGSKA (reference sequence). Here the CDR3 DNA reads TGCAGTGCTACCCCTCGAGGGATTAATGAAAAACTGTTTTTT. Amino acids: CSATPRGINEKLFF.

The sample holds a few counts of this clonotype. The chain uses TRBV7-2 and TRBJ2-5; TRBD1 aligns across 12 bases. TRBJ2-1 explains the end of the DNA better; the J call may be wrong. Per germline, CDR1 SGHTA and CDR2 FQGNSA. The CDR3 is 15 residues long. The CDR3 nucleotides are TGTGCCAGCAGCTCGGGACAGGGGGCCACAAATGAGCAGTTCTTC. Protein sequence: CASSSGQGATNEQFF.